This entry lists 31 T cell receptor beta chains sequenced from one sample in a study of high-grade serous ovarian cancer treatment subgroups. Profiled with immunoSEQ multiplex PCR; TCRdb holds only in-frame clones, not every one. This sample has about 36,000 clones, with around 80% found just once. Tumor samples were obtained before definitive surgery or chemotherapy. Sequenced: tumor tissue. The receptors stem from a human donor with high-grade serous ovarian cancer.

V and J are TRBV5-6 and TRBJ2-5; D tentatively reads TRBD1 or TRBD2 (5 bases each). The V and J ends lost 3 bases and 5 bases respectively, with 17 bases between them. CDR1 is SGHDT and CDR2 is YYEEEE in the germline V gene. This CDR3 is 15 amino acids long. The CDR3 spells CASSSRQLLGETQYF. CDR3 in DNA: TGTGCCAGCAGCTCCAGACAGCTACTAGGGGAGACCCAGTACTTC.

The chain has TRBV4-1 and TRBJ2-1, with TRBD2 matching 10 bases. This CDR3 comprises 18 residues. V lost 4 bases and J lost 10; bases outside the gene matches: 19. Germline V CDR1 and CDR2: MGHRA, YSYEKL. CDR3 DNA: TGCGCCAGCAGCCTACTACCCCCAGGGGGTCAACTAGCGGGAGAGCAGTTCTTC. As protein: CASSLLPPGGQLAGEQFF.

The gene calls are TRBV18 and TRBJ2-7, with a tentative D call TRBD1 (6 bases). V lost 0 bases and J lost 3, with 9 bases in between. The CDR3 spans 14 residues. Germline CDR1 reads KGHSH; CDR2 reads LQKENI. The CDR3 coding sequence is TGTGCCAGCTCACCACCGGGACATTACTACGAGCAGTACTTC. Translation: CASSPPGHYYEQYF. Using reference TRBV18 and TRBJ2-7 for the parts outside the CDR3, the full variable domain is NAGVMQNPRHLVRRRGQEARLRCSPMKGHSHVYWYRQLPEEGLKFMVYLQKENIIDESGMPKERFSAEFPKEGPSILRIQQVVRGDSAAYFCASSPPGHYYEQYFGPGTRLTVT.

This rearrangement joins TRBV19 to TRBJ2-2, with TRBD1 as a possible D gene (6 bases). Germline V gene sequence: CDR1 LNHDA, CDR2 SQIVND (reference sequence). The V gene lost 7 bases and the J gene lost 4 bases, with 10 bases spanning the gap. The length of the CDR3 is 13 residues. The CDR3 bases are TGTGCCAGTACGAGACAGGTCACCGGGGAGCTGTTTTTT. Amino acids: CASTRQVTGELFF. The whole variable domain, remainder taken from reference TRBV19 and TRBJ2-2, is DGGITQSPKYLFRKEGQNVTLSCEQNLNHDAMYWYRQDPGQGLRLIYYSQIVNDFQKGDIAEGYSVSREKKESFPLTVTSAQKNPTAFYLCASTRQVTGELFFGEGSRLTVL.

This chain links TRBV7-9 with TRBJ2-3; 11 bases match TRBD1. Germline V gene sequence: CDR1 SEHNR, CDR2 FQNEAQ (reference sequence). V shed 5 bases and J 2 bases; nucleotides not matched to a gene: 6. The CDR3 is 16 amino acids. CDR3 loop: CASSRGQGAYTDTQYF. CDR3 bases: TGTGCCAGCAGCCGCGGACAGGGGGCTTACACAGATACGCAGTATTTT.

The chain employs TRBV7-2 and TRBJ2-3, with a weak D call TRBD2 (6 bases). The germline V gene encodes CDR1 SGHTA and CDR2 FQGNSA. The CDR3 is 16 amino acids. Trimming took 1 base from V and 6 from J, leaving 17 bases between them. The CDR3 DNA follows: TGTGCCAGCAGCTTAGTTGGAGGGGCCGGATCGGATACGCAGTATTTT. The encoded protein is CASSLVGGAGSDTQYF. Full variable domain (remainder filled in from reference TRBV7-2 and TRBJ2-3): GAGVSQSPSNKVTEKGKDVELRCDPISGHTALYWYRQSLGQGLEFLIYFQGNSAPDKSGLPSDRFSAERTGGSVSTLTIQRTQQEDSAVYLCASSLVGGAGSDTQYFGPGTRLTVL.

CDR3 protein: CASSLGNGTGTNTEAFF. The CDR3 DNA follows: TGCGCCAGCAGCTTGGGCAACGGAACAGGGACGAACACTGAAGCTTTCTTT. V is TRBV5-1 and J is TRBJ1-1; tentative D call: TRBD1 (6 bases). V dropped 0 bases and J dropped 1 base, with 16 bases sitting between them. The CDR3 is made up of 17 amino acids. CDR1 is SGHRS and CDR2 is YFSETQ in the germline V gene.

The rearrangement uses TRBV11-2 and TRBJ2-2, with TRBD2 matching 15 bases. The CDR3 consists of 18 residues. In germline, CDR1 is SGHAT, CDR2 FQNNGV. V gave up 5 bases and J gave up 1 base; unmatched junction bases: 5. The CDR3 protein is CASSPKGLAGGNTGELFF. DNA of the CDR3: TGTGCCAGCAGCCCAAAGGGACTAGCGGGAGGGAACACCGGGGAGCTGTTTTTT.

The V call is TRBV11-3, the J call TRBJ2-1, with 14 bases identical to TRBD2. The germline V gene has CDR1 SGHNT and CDR2 YENEEA. After removal of 5 bases from V and 7 bases from J, the junction contained 7 bases not matched to a gene. The CDR3 has 16 amino acids. This CDR3 is CASSPSGTSGRNEQFF. CDR3 coding DNA: TGTGCCAGCAGCCCGTCCGGGACTAGCGGGAGAAATGAGCAGTTCTTC.

V and J are TRBV27 and TRBJ2-3, with 7 nucleotides matching TRBD1. V was pared by 3 bases and J by 0 bases, with 9 bases of the junction left unmatched. CDR3 length equals 17 residues. Germline V gene data show CDR1 as MNHEY and CDR2 as SMNVEV (reference sequence). The CDR3 spells CASSLKAGTDSTDTQYF. CDR3 DNA: TGTGCCAGCAGTTTGAAAGCCGGGACAGATAGCACAGATACGCAGTATTTT.

J is TRBJ2-2 and V is TRBV7-9; D call uncertain. CDR1 SEHNR and CDR2 FQNEAQ come from the germline V gene (reference sequence). The V and J ends lost 7 bases and 5 bases respectively, with 5 bases between them. This CDR3 has 11 residues. As DNA, the CDR3 is TGTGCCAGCACCATTACCGGGGAGCTGTTTTTT. It is translated as CASTITGELFF. The whole variable domain, filled in from reference TRBV7-9 and TRBJ2-2, reads DTGVSQNPRHKITKRGQNVTFRCDPISEHNRLYWYRQTLGQGPEFLTYFQNEAQLEKSRLLSDRFSAERPKGSFSTLEIQRTEQGDSAMYLCASTITGELFFGEGSRLTVL.

V usage is TRBV6-6 and J usage is TRBJ2-5, with D unclear. V was pared by 2 bases and J by 3 bases, with 13 bases between. Germline assignment: CDR1 MNHNY and CDR2 SVGAGI (reference sequence). The CDR3 runs 15 residues. CDR3 region: CASSYPPEHEETQYF. CDR3 nucleotides: TGTGCCAGCAGTTACCCTCCAGAACATGAAGAGACCCAGTACTTC.

This clone appeared a few times. This chain links TRBV11-2 with TRBJ1-3; D unclear. Trimming removed 6 bases from V and 0 bases from J, with 6 bases in between. CDR3 length: 13 residues. Germline assignment: CDR1 SGHAT and CDR2 FQNNGV. CDR3 DNA sequence: TGTGCCAGCAGTAGGAACTCTGGAAACACCATATATTTT. Its translation: CASSRNSGNTIYF.

CDR3 sequence (DNA): TGTGCCAGCAGTTTAGGGAATTCACCCCTCCACTTT. Its translation is CASSLGNSPLHF. This sequence joins TRBV6-6 and TRBJ1-6, with D unclear. The CDR3 has 12 amino acids. Trimming took 4 bases from V and 7 from J, leaving 5 bases between them. Germline V gene sequence: CDR1 MNHNY, CDR2 SVGAGI (reference sequence).

This rearrangement joins TRBV7-2 to TRBJ2-1, with D uncertain. The V end lost 0 bases, the J end lost 0 bases, and 6 bases lay between the germline ends. This CDR3 comprises 15 residues. Germline V CDR1 and CDR2: SGHTA, FQGNSA. CDR3 in DNA: TGTGCCAGCAGCTTAGCCTGGAGCTCCTACAATGAGCAGTTCTTC. It yields the protein CASSLAWSSYNEQFF.

This clone was counted a few times. The chain employs TRBV7-7 and TRBJ1-5; unclear D gene. The V and J ends lost 1 base and 7 bases respectively, with 8 bases between them. CDR1 and CDR2 (germline): SSHAT, FNYEAQ (reference sequence). This CDR3 is built from 13 residues. Here the CDR3 reads CASSLDREQPQHF. The DNA for the CDR3 is TGTGCCAGCAGCTTAGATCGAGAACAGCCCCAGCATTTT.

This clone has a single count. This sequence joins TRBV21-1 and TRBJ2-5. TRBV21-1 is deemed a pseudogene. The CDR3 loop spans 16 amino acids. CDR3 nucleotide sequence: TGTGCCAGCAGCAAAACGGAGCCGGGCCAAGAAGAGACCCAGTACTTC. It encodes CASSKTEPGQEETQYF.

This rearrangement joins TRBV2 to TRBJ1-1; D unresolved. Germline V lookup: CDR1 SNHLY, CDR2 FYNNEI. The CDR3 has 11 residues. This CDR3 reads CAAPVPTEAFF. The CDR3 DNA is TGTGCTGCGCCGGTCCCCACTGAAGCTTTCTTT.

The V and J genes are TRBV13 and TRBJ2-3; 11 positions match TRBD2. Germline loops: CDR1 PRHDT, CDR2 FYEKMQ (reference sequence). This CDR3 has 19 amino acids. V shed 1 base and J 3 bases; nucleotides not matched to a gene: 12. The CDR3 DNA is TGTGCCAGCAGCTTAGAACTAGCGGGAGTAGGGGCACGAACAGATACGCAGTATTTT. Translated: CASSLELAGVGARTDTQYF.

This rearrangement joins TRBV4-3 to TRBJ2-1; 13 nucleotides align to TRBD2. V shed 4 bases and J 4 bases; nucleotides not matched to a gene: 10. Germline CDR1 and CDR2: LGHNA and YSLEER. The CDR3 has 18 amino acids. The CDR3 DNA follows: TGCGCCAGCAGCCCATGGACTAGCGGGAGACTAGAGTACAATGAGCAGTTCTTC. Its translation is CASSPWTSGRLEYNEQFF.

This clone was detected once. The J gene is TRBJ2-7, the V gene TRBV7-2; tentative D call: TRBD2 (6 bases). Germline loops: CDR1 SGHTA, CDR2 FQGNSA. The length of the CDR3 is 14 residues. V dropped 2 bases and J dropped 6 bases, with 14 bases sitting between them. The CDR3 protein is CASSLRDSRGEQYF. The CDR3 bases are TGTGCCAGCAGCTTACGGGACTCCCGCGGCGAGCAGTACTTC.

The chain joins TRBV30 to TRBJ1-4; maybe TRBD1 (5 bases). In germline, CDR1 is GTSNPN, CDR2 SVGIG (reference sequence). The CDR3 has 12 amino acids. V lost 3 bases and J 7 bases, leaving 9 bases between the germline ends. The CDR3 bases are TGTGCCTGGAGGATTCAGGGTGAAAAACTGTTTTTT. This translates into CAWRIQGEKLFF.

The chain combines TRBV4-3 with TRBJ2-1, with TRBD1 identical over 8 bases. V lost 0 bases to trimming and J lost 9 bases; unmatched junction nucleotides: 10. CDR3 length: 16 amino acids. Per germline, CDR1 LGHNA and CDR2 YSLEER. The CDR3, as DNA: TGCGCCAGCAGCCAAGATATGGACAGGGTTGTCGGTGAGCAGTTCTTC. Residues: CASSQDMDRVVGEQFF.

Only one count was recorded for this clone. This rearrangement joins TRBV5-4 to TRBJ1-1; possible D gene TRBD1, 6 bases. Germline V gives CDR1 SGHNT, CDR2 YYREEE (reference sequence). The CDR3 has 16 residues. Trimming left V 4 bases short and J 4 bases short, with 20 bases between. The CDR3 region has the DNA TGTGCCAGCAGCCCCCAGCGGGGGGCGTTAGGCACTGAAGCTTTCTTT. Protein product: CASSPQRGALGTEAFF.

The rearrangement links TRBV6-4 to TRBJ2-6, with no clear D. The length of the CDR3 is 15 residues. V lost 8 bases to trimming and J lost 0 bases, with 11 bases between them. Germline CDR1 and CDR2: MRHNA and SNTAGT. The CDR3 sequence: CASGVRNSGANVLTF. DNA for the CDR3: TGTGCCAGCGGTGTCCGAAACTCTGGGGCCAACGTCCTGACTTTC.

CDR3 protein: CASSLGGTGPTYEQYF. In DNA form, the CDR3 reads TGTGCCAGCAGCTTGGGGGGTACGGGGCCCACCTACGAGCAGTACTTC. The V gene is TRBV5-4, the J gene TRBJ2-7; D possibly matches TRBD1 or TRBD2 (5 bases each). The CDR3 length is 16 residues. Between the trimmed V and J ends, which lost 0 bases and 2 bases, there was a span of 15 bases. CDR1 and CDR2 (germline): SGHNT, YYREEE (reference sequence). Supplemented by reference TRBV5-4 and TRBJ2-7, the full variable domain reads ETGVTQSPTHLIKTRGQQVTLRCSSQSGHNTVSWYQQALGQGPQFIFQYYREEENGRGNFPPRFSGLQFPNYSSELNVNALELDDSALYLCASSLGGTGPTYEQYFGPGTRLTVT.

The J gene is TRBJ2-7, the V gene TRBV4-3; D remains ambiguous. This CDR3 comprises 15 residues. CDR1 and CDR2 (germline): LGHNA, YSLEER. V was clipped by 0 bases and J by 4 bases, with 13 bases between them. CDR3 loop: CASSQERTVFYEQYF. CDR3 coding DNA: TGCGCCAGCAGCCAAGAGAGGACGGTTTTTTACGAGCAGTACTTC.

The chain couples TRBV30 to TRBJ1-1; TRBD1 matches 7 bases. V was pared by 0 bases and J by 4 bases, with 11 bases of the junction left unmatched. From germline, CDR1 is GTSNPN and CDR2 SVGIG (reference sequence). This CDR3 spans 16 amino acids. The chain's CDR3 is CAWSVREDRRGTEAFF. Written as DNA, the CDR3 is TGTGCCTGGAGTGTACGGGAGGACAGGAGGGGCACTGAAGCTTTCTTT.

The chain joins TRBV30 to TRBJ1-4; D call uncertain. V lost 1 base and J 7 bases, leaving 4 bases between the germline ends. Germline V gene lookup returns CDR1 GTSNPN and CDR2 SVGIG (reference sequence). The CDR3 runs 11 residues. The chain's CDR3 is CAWSGGEKLFF. DNA for the CDR3: TGTGCCTGGAGTGGGGGTGAAAAACTGTTTTTT.

The V and J genes are TRBV7-9 and TRBJ2-7, with D possibly being TRBD1 (5 bases). The CDR3 contains 12 residues. Germline CDR1 reads SEHNR; CDR2 reads FQNEAQ (reference sequence). Trimming shortened V by 8 bases and J by 1 base, and 9 bases separated the two germline ends. The CDR3 coding sequence is TGTGCCAGCGCCGGACAATCCTACGAGCAGTACTTC. It translates to CASAGQSYEQYF.

V is TRBV7-6 and J is TRBJ2-3; TRBD2 matches at 9 bases. The CDR3 consists of 13 residues. Germline values: CDR1 SGHVS, CDR2 FNYEAQ. J gave up 4 bases and V 6 bases, and 2 bases lay outside the gene matches. CDR3 loop: CASRAGGADTQYF. The DNA for the CDR3 is TGTGCCAGCAGAGCGGGAGGAGCAGATACGCAGTATTTT.